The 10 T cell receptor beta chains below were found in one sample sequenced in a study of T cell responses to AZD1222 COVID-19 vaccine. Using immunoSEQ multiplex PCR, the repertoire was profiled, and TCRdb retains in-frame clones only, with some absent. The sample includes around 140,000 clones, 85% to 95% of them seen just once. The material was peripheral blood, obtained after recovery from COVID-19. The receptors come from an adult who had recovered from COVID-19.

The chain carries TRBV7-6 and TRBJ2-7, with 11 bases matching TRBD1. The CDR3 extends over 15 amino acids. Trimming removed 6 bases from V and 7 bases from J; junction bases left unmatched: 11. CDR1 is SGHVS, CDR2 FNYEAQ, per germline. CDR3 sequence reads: CASSRRTGGFGEQYF. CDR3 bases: TGTGCCAGCAGTCGAAGGACAGGGGGCTTTGGGGAGCAGTACTTC. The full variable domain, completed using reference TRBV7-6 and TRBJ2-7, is GAGVSQSPRYKVTKRGQDVALRCDPISGHVSLYWYRQALGQGPEFLTYFNYEAQQDKSGLPNDRFSAERPEGSISTLTIQRTEQRDSAMYRCASSRRTGGFGEQYFGPGTRLTVT.

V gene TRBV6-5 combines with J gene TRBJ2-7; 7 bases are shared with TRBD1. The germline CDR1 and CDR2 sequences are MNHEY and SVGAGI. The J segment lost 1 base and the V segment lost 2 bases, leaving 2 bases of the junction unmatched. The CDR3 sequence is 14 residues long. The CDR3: CASSYKTGSYEQYF. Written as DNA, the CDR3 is TGTGCCAGCAGTTACAAGACAGGGTCCTACGAGCAGTACTTC.

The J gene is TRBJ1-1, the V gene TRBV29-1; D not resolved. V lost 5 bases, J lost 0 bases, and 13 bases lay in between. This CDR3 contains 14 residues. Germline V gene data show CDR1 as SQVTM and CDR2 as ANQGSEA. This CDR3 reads CSVTLQKMNTEAFF. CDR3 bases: TGCAGCGTTACCCTACAGAAAATGAACACTGAAGCTTTCTTT. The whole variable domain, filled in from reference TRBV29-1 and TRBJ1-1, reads SAVISQKPSRDICQRGTSLTIQCQVDSQVTMMFWYRQQPGQSLTLIATANQGSEATYESGFVIDKFPISRPNLTFSTLTVSNMSPEDSSIYLCSVTLQKMNTEAFFGQGTRLTVV.

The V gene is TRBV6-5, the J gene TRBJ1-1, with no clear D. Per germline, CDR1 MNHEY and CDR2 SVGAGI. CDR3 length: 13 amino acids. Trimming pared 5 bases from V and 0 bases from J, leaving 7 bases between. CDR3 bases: TGTGCCAGCAGTAGAATCATGAACACTGAAGCTTTCTTT. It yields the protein CASSRIMNTEAFF.

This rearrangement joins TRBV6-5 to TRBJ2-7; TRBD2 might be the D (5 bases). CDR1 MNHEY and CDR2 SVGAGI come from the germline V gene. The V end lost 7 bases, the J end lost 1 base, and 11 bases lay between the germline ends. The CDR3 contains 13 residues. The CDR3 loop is CASMRVLSYEQYF. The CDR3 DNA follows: TGTGCCAGCATGAGGGTCCTTTCCTACGAGCAGTACTTC.

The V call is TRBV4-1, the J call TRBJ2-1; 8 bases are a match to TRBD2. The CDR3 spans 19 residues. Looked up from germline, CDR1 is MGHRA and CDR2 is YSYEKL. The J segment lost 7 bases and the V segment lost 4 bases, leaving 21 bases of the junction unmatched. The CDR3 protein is CASSPWGGKAPAGENEQFF. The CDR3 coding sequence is TGCGCCAGCAGCCCCTGGGGGGGTAAGGCTCCAGCGGGAGAGAATGAGCAGTTCTTC.

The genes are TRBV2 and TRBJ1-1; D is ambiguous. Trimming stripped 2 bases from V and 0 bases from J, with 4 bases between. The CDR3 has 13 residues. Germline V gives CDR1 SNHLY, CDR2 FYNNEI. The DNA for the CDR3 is TGTGCCAGCAGTGAAAGGGTGAACACTGAAGCTTTCTTT. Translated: CASSERVNTEAFF.

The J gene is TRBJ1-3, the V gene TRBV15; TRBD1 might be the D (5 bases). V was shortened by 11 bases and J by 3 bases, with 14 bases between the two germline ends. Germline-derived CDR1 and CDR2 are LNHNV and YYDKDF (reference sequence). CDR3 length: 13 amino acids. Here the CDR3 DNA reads TGTGCCTCGGGGGACGGCGGTGGAAACACCATATATTTT. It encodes CASGDGGGNTIYF. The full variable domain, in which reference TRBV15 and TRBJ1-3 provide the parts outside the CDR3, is DAMVIQNPRYQVTQFGKPVTLSCSQTLNHNVMYWYQQKSSQAPKLLFHYYDKDFNNEADTPDNFQSRRPNTSFCFLDIRSPGLGDTAMYLCASGDGGGNTIYFGEGSWLTVV.

CDR3 DNA sequence: TGTGCCAGCAGTTTTCTCGGGGGAGAAGCTTTCTTT. It is translated as CASSFLGGEAFF. V usage is TRBV27 and J usage is TRBJ1-1; perhaps TRBD1 as D (5 bases). CDR1 MNHEY and CDR2 SMNVEV come from the germline V gene (reference sequence). This CDR3 is built from 12 residues. V gave up 3 bases and J gave up 8 bases, with 10 bases separating them.

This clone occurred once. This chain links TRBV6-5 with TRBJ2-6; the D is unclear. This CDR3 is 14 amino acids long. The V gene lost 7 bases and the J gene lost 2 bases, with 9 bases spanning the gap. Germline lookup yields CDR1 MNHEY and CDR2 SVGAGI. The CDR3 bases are TGTGCCAGCAACATCTACCCTGGGGCCAACGTCCTGACTTTC. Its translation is CASNIYPGANVLTF.